The rows below give T cell receptor beta chains drawn from one sample of a study of cytomegalovirus exposure and HLA in healthy donors. The table came from immunoSEQ multiplex PCR; TCRdb's copy has only in-frame clones and leaves some out. Of over 85,000 clones in the sample, around 85% were seen once. Sequencing was carried out using PBMCs. All receptors derive from a man aged 25-45 years in good health and CMV-seropositive. CDR3s include the opening cysteine and the closing phenylalanine or tryptophan. The D gene is left open where the match is weak. Some rows mark clone size as missing; the rest say once, few, many or name a class of expanded clone.

TRBV5-5,.,TRBJ1-4,.,TGTGCCAGCAGAACCCGGACAGATGCAACTAATGAAAAACTGTTTTTT,CASRTRTDATNEKLFF
TRBV10-3,.,TRBJ2-2,TRBD1,TGTGCCATCAGCAAATACAGGGGCGGGACCGGGGAGCTGTTTTTT,CAISKYRGGTGELFF
TRBV4-3,few,TRBJ2-1,TRBD1,TGCGCCAGCAGCCTCGGGACAGGGGGCAATGAGCAGTTCTTC,CASSLGTGGNEQFF
TRBV2,.,TRBJ2-3,TRBD2,TGTGCCAGCAGCCGGACTAGCGTGGCAGATACGCAGTATTTT,CASSRTSVADTQYF
TRBV6-4,.,TRBJ1-3,.,TGTGCCAGCAGTCCGAGTAGTTCTGGAAACACCATATATTTT,CASSPSSSGNTIYF
TRBV7-9,.,TRBJ1-2,.,TGTGCCAGCAGCCCCCTTGACACCTTC,CASSPLDTF
TRBV7-3,.,TRBJ1-6,.,TGTGCCAGCAGCTTAAACACAGGGAGTAATTCACCCCTCCACTTT,CASSLNTGSNSPLHF
TRBV5-1,.,TRBJ2-1,TRBD2,TGCGCCAGCAGCTTGGTTCCTGGCCTGGAGGGACTAGCGGGGGAGTTATGGTCCTACAATGAGCAGTTCTTC,CASSLVPGLEGLAGELWSYNEQFF
TRBV20-1,.,TRBJ1-1,.,TGCAGTGCTAGAGACCGTCAGGGAATTTTCTTT,CSARDRQGIFF
TRBV5-1,.,TRBJ2-7,TRBD1,TGCGCCAGCAGCTTGACAGGGGGCGCGGAGGAGCAGTACTTC,CASSLTGGAEEQYF
TRBV10-3,few,TRBJ1-2,TRBD1,TGTGCCATCAGTGGACAGGGACTGGACTATGGCTACACCTTC,CAISGQGLDYGYTF
TRBV25-1,once,TRBJ2-5,TRBD1,TGTGCCAGCAGTGAGCTGACAGGGTACCAAGAGACCCAGTACTTC,CASSELTGYQETQYF
TRBV7-8,.,TRBJ1-4,.,TGTGCCAGCAGCTCGGGGGGCAGAAATGAAAAACTGTTTTTT,CASSSGGRNEKLFF
TRBV15,few,TRBJ1-4,TRBD1,TGTGCCACCAGCAGATCCCGGGACAGGGAGGAAAAACTGTTTTTT,CATSRSRDREEKLFF
TRBV7-2,.,TRBJ2-5,TRBD2,TGTGCCAGCAGCCCGGGACTAGCGGTTCAAGAGACCCAGTACTTC,CASSPGLAVQETQYF
TRBV6-6,.,TRBJ1-5,.,TGTGCCAGCACCCCAGGGGACCTTAATCAGCCCCAGCATTTT,CASTPGDLNQPQHF
TRBV19,once,TRBJ1-5,TRBD1,TGTGCCAGCCGGCCCGACAGGGGTTACAATCAGCCCCAGCATTTT,CASRPDRGYNQPQHF
TRBV5-1,.,TRBJ2-2,.,TGCGCCAGCAGCCCGGACACGGGGCTGTTTTTT,CASSPDTGLFF
TRBV10-1,.,TRBJ1-2,.,TGCGCCAGCAGTGAGGACGGGAACTATGGCTACACCTTC,CASSEDGNYGYTF
TRBV5-5,.,TRBJ2-5,TRBD1,TGTGCCAGCAGCCCTCCATATAGAGGGGGCTCACCGGAGACCCAGTACTTC,CASSPPYRGGSPETQYF
TRBV6-5,.,TRBJ2-3,TRBD2,TGTGCCAGCAGTTCCCGGGGGGGCACAGATACGCAGTATTTT,CASSSRGGTDTQYF
TRBV11-2,.,TRBJ1-4,.,TGTGCCAGCAGCAGCCTTAATGAAAAACTGTTTTTT,CASSSLNEKLFF
TRBV5-4,.,TRBJ2-3,TRBD2,TGTGCCAGCAGTTCTAGCGGGGGCACAGATACGCAGTATTTT,CASSSSGGTDTQYF
TRBV9,.,TRBJ2-3,TRBD2,TGTGCCAGCAGCGCCGGACTAGCGGGGGACTATAGCACAGATACGCAGTATTTT,CASSAGLAGDYSTDTQYF
TRBV9,.,TRBJ2-4,TRBD2,TGTGCCAGCAGCGCCGGGACTAGCGGGCGCCAACCTCTAGTCAAAAACATTCAGTACTTC,CASSAGTSGRQPLVKNIQYF
TRBV5-8,.,TRBJ1-2,.,TGTGCCAGCAGCTTGTCGAACAGGCCAATAAATGGCTACACCTTC,CASSLSNRPINGYTF
TRBV10-1,.,TRBJ2-3,TRBD2,TGCGCCAGCAGTGACTCGAGCGGGGGGGTGGATACGCAGTATTTT,CASSDSSGGVDTQYF
TRBV5-1,.,TRBJ2-7,TRBD2,TGCGCCAGCAGCCTCGGCGGGGGTGGCTACGAGCAGTACTTC,CASSLGGGGYEQYF
TRBV6-5,.,TRBJ2-7,.,TGTGCCAGCAGTTCGACAGCCCCCACCTACGAGCAGTACTTC,CASSSTAPTYEQYF
TRBV6-5,.,TRBJ2-5,.,TGTGCCACCCAAGCAACAGGAAGGGAGACCCAGTACTTC,CATQATGRETQYF
TRBV25-1,.,TRBJ2-7,.,TGTGCCAGCAGTGGACTACGGTTGAACGAGCAGTACTTC,CASSGLRLNEQYF
TRBV7-2,.,TRBJ1-1,.,TGTGCCAGCAGCTTAGTTGGGAACGGGATGAACACTGAAGCTTCCTTT,CASSLVGNGMNTEASF
TRBV19,few,TRBJ2-7,TRBD1,TGTGCCAGTAGACGTGATACTCTAACAGGGGCCGAGCAGTACTTC,CASRRDTLTGAEQYF
TRBV6-5,.,TRBJ2-2,TRBD1,TGTGCCAGCAGAAGTGGGACAGGGTATACCGGGGAGCTGTTTTTT,CASRSGTGYTGELFF
TRBV4-1,.,TRBJ2-7,TRBD2,TGCGCCAGCAGCCCTGGCCTTTCCGGGACTAGAACCTACGAGCAGTACTTC,CASSPGLSGTRTYEQYF
TRBV5-8,few,TRBJ1-4,TRBD1,TGTGCCATCAGCGCGGGACAGTTGAGTGGTGAAAAACTGTTTTTT,CAISAGQLSGEKLFF
TRBV5-1,.,TRBJ1-2,.,TGCGCCAGCAGCCCCGCGGGGGGGGGAGCTAACTATGGCTACACCTTC,CASSPAGGGANYGYTF
TRBV6-6,.,TRBJ2-7,TRBD1,TGTGCCAGCAGCAAAACCGGGACAGGGGTCTCCGAGCAGTACTTC,CASSKTGTGVSEQYF
TRBV7-9,once,TRBJ2-1,.,TGTGCCAGCAGCTTAGGAGGAAGAAACAATGAGCAGTTCTTC,CASSLGGRNNEQFF
TRBV7-2,.,TRBJ2-3,.,TGTGCCAGCAGTGGTGGACAGAACACAGATACGCAGTATTTT,CASSGGQNTDTQYF
TRBV11-3,.,TRBJ1-3,.,TGTGCCAGCAGTCTCAACGGGTATTTGACAGGAACCTACTCTGGAAACACCATATATTTT,CASSLNGYLTGTYSGNTIYF
TRBV14,.,TRBJ2-2,.,TGTGCCAGCAGCCAAAGATTCTTAACAGAAAACACCGGGGAGCTGTTTTTT,CASSQRFLTENTGELFF
TRBV2,.,TRBJ2-3,TRBD2,TGTGCCAGCAGAATGTTAGCGGGGGTCCCAGATACGCAGTATTTT,CASRMLAGVPDTQYF
TRBV4-1,.,TRBJ2-5,.,TGCGCCAGCAGCCAACCGACTAGCCAAGAGACCCAGTACTTC,CASSQPTSQETQYF
TRBV5-1,.,TRBJ2-3,TRBD1,TGCGCCAGCAGCTTGGGGACAGGGTCTAGCACAGATACGCAGTATTTT,CASSLGTGSSTDTQYF
TRBV6-6,.,TRBJ1-1,.,TGTGCCAGCAGTTACTCGACAGACATGAACACTGAAGCTTTCTTT,CASSYSTDMNTEAFF
TRBV18,.,TRBJ1-1,TRBD1,TGTGCCAGCTCACCCATCGCGAGGGGGCAGGGGAGCACTGAAGCTTTCTTT,CASSPIARGQGSTEAFF
TRBV9,.,TRBJ1-3,.,TGTGCCAGCAGCGGATACAGGGAGCATGCTGGAAACACCATATATTTT,CASSGYREHAGNTIYF
TRBV15,once,TRBJ2-7,TRBD1,TGTGCCACCAGCCTACCGGGACAGGGGAGGAACGAGCAGTACTTC,CATSLPGQGRNEQYF
TRBV19,.,TRBJ2-7,TRBD1,TGTGCCAGTAGTCCGCGGACAGGCGACCTCGAGCAGTACTTC,CASSPRTGDLEQYF
TRBV19,.,TRBJ1-1,TRBD1,TGTGCCAGTTCCGGGACAGGGACCGCCATGAACACTGAAGCTTTCTTT,CASSGTGTAMNTEAFF
TRBV19,few,TRBJ1-6,TRBD1,TGTGCCAGTAGTGTGACAGGGGGTAATTCACCCCTCCACTTT,CASSVTGGNSPLHF
TRBV11-2,.,TRBJ1-2,TRBD1,TGTGCCAGCAGCTCCGGGACAGGGGATGGGAACTATGGCTACACCTTC,CASSSGTGDGNYGYTF
TRBV18,.,TRBJ1-1,TRBD1,TGTGCCAGCTCACCGGGGACAGGGTCAGGCACTGAAGCTTTCTTT,CASSPGTGSGTEAFF
TRBV5-6,.,TRBJ2-7,TRBD2,TGTGCCAGCAGCTTGGCGGGGGGAGCCTACGAGCAGTACTTC,CASSLAGGAYEQYF
TRBV30,.,TRBJ1-4,.,TGTGCCTGGAGTACGGGGACAACCACTAATGAAAAACTGTTTTTT,CAWSTGTTTNEKLFF
TRBV4-3,.,TRBJ1-3,TRBD1,TGCGCCAGCAGCCAAGAAATCGCCGGGGCAGGGGGCGGTTACACCATATATTTT,CASSQEIAGAGGGYTIYF
TRBV7-8,.,TRBJ1-2,TRBD1,TGTGCCAGCAGCTTAGTGCCAGGGGGCTGGGCAAACTATGGCTACACCTTC,CASSLVPGGWANYGYTF